Presented here are 31 T cell receptor beta chains from one specimen sequenced in a study of blood T cell repertoires in COVID-19. Repertoires were generated with immunoSEQ multiplex PCR, while TCRdb's copy carries only in-frame clones and drops some. The table has around 220,000 clones, about four fifths seen once. Sequenced sample: peripheral blood. These TCRs come from an elderly woman with acute or convalescent COVID-19.

The chain uses TRBV4-2 and TRBJ2-6; 9 nucleotides match TRBD2. The J segment lost 2 bases and the V segment lost 1 base, leaving 3 bases of the junction unmatched. Germline assignment: CDR1 LGHNA and CDR2 YNFKEQ. The CDR3 is 17 amino acids. The CDR3 DNA reads as TGTGCCAGCAGCCAAGCGGGACTAGCAGCTGGGGCCAACGTCCTGACTTTC. Translated: CASSQAGLAAGANVLTF.

DNA for the CDR3: TGTGCCAGTAACATCTGGGGCGCGGAGACTGAAGCTTTCTTT. It is translated as CASNIWGAETEAFF. The chain couples TRBV19 to TRBJ1-1, with D tentatively TRBD1 (5 bases). There are 14 residues in the CDR3. The V gene's germline CDR1 is LNHDA and CDR2 SQIVND (reference sequence). V lost 7 bases and J lost 5, with 17 bases in between.

This clone was detected once. The gene calls are TRBV27 and TRBJ2-3; 11 nucleotides agree with TRBD2. The CDR3 extends over 15 amino acids. V shed 7 bases and J 2 bases; nucleotides not matched to a gene: 5. In germline, CDR1 is MNHEY, CDR2 SMNVEV (reference sequence). The chain's CDR3 is CASTTSGGYTDTQYF. CDR3 coding DNA: TGTGCCAGCACCACTAGCGGGGGATACACAGATACGCAGTATTTT.

This chain joins TRBV11-3 and TRBJ2-5; a weak D match, TRBD2 (6 bases). V shed 4 bases and J shed 3 bases, with 15 bases lying between them. The germline V gene has CDR1 SGHNT and CDR2 YENEEA. This CDR3 spans 15 amino acids. CDR3 nucleotides: TGTGCCAGCAGCTCGAGGACGGGGGATAAAGAGACCCAGTACTTC. It specifies CASSSRTGDKETQYF.

The chain has TRBV9 and TRBJ1-1; no clear D gene. The CDR3 totals 15 residues. Trimming removed 0 bases at V and 0 bases at J, with 9 bases between. From germline, CDR1 is SGDLS and CDR2 YYNGEE. The CDR3 DNA is TGTGCCAGCAGCGTAGGGGCAACCTTGAACACTGAAGCTTTCTTT. Its translation is CASSVGATLNTEAFF.

There are a few counts of this clone. The V gene is TRBV11-2, the J gene TRBJ2-7; no definite D call. This CDR3 contains 11 residues. Germline loops: CDR1 SGHAT, CDR2 FQNNGV. V gave up 1 base and J gave up 6 bases, with 4 bases separating them. DNA of the CDR3: TGTGCCAGCAGCTTAGTCCGCGAGCAGTACTTC. This gives the protein CASSLVREQYF.

J is TRBJ1-1 and V is TRBV7-2, with 7 bases identical to TRBD1. Germline CDR1 SGHTA, CDR2 FQGNSA. The CDR3 is 14 residues long. V trimming: 4 bases; J trimming: 4 bases; junction bases outside the gene matches: 6. For the CDR3, the DNA is TGTGCCAGCAGCTCTTCTCGACAGGGCACTGAAGCTTTCTTT. As protein: CASSSSRQGTEAFF.

V gene TRBV2 combines with J gene TRBJ2-3; possibly TRBD2 for D (6 bases). The CDR3 runs to 14 residues. Germline lookup yields CDR1 SNHLY and CDR2 FYNNEI. V shed 6 bases and J shed 11 bases, with 21 bases lying between them. CDR3 nucleotides: TGTGCCAGCAGGCGGGACGGCGGGTCACCGAGGCAGTATTTT. As protein: CASRRDGGSPRQYF.

V gene TRBV30 combines with J gene TRBJ2-5, with 7 bases that match TRBD2. CDR1 is GTSNPN, CDR2 SVGIG, per germline (reference sequence). V trimming: 5 bases; J trimming: 7 bases; junction bases outside the gene matches: 10. This CDR3 has 13 amino acids. Here the CDR3 DNA reads TGTGCCTGGCAGCGGGGTACCCTTGGGACCCAGTACTTC. Protein: CAWQRGTLGTQYF.

The V call is TRBV29-1, the J call TRBJ1-2, with 8 bases that match TRBD1. The V gene's germline CDR1 is SQVTM and CDR2 ANQGSEA. The CDR3 is 13 residues long. J lost 9 bases, V lost 3 bases, and 9 bases had no gene match. CDR3 amino acids: CSVDGTGHDRYTF. The CDR3 coding sequence is TGCAGCGTTGACGGGACAGGCCATGATCGCTACACCTTC.

The chain links TRBV20-1 to TRBJ1-2, with D perhaps TRBD1 (5 bases). The length of the CDR3 is 12 residues. V lost 3 bases to trimming and J lost 8 bases, with 13 bases between them. Per germline, CDR1 DFQATT and CDR2 SNEGSKA (reference sequence). CDR3 bases: TGCAGTGCTAGTATGCGGGAGGGGGGCTACACCTTC. Encoded protein: CSASMREGGYTF.

This clone was picked up a small number of times. The chain recombines TRBV9 with TRBJ2-7, with 8 bases matching TRBD1. From germline, CDR1 is SGDLS and CDR2 YYNGEE. The CDR3 spans 12 residues. V gave up 4 bases and J gave up 5 bases; unmatched junction bases: 2. The CDR3 spells CASSRQGNEQYF. The CDR3 DNA is TGTGCCAGCAGCAGACAGGGGAACGAGCAGTACTTC.

The V call is TRBV24-1, the J call TRBJ1-1, with D maybe TRBD1 (6 bases). Germline V lookup: CDR1 KGHDR, CDR2 SFDVKD. CDR3 length: 11 residues. Deletions cut 9 bases from V and 3 bases from J, with 7 bases between. Here the CDR3 reads CATEGDTEAFF. Written as DNA, the CDR3 is TGTGCCACCGAGGGGGACACTGAAGCTTTCTTT.

The chain combines TRBV20-1 with TRBJ2-7, with D perhaps matching TRBD1 (6 bases). V was shortened by 3 bases and J by 2 bases, with 11 bases between the two germline ends. This CDR3 has 13 residues. Germline V gene data show CDR1 as DFQATT and CDR2 as SNEGSKA (reference sequence). CDR3 nucleotides: TGCAGTGCTAGTAATAGGGGGACCTACGAGCAGTACTTC. Translated: CSASNRGTYEQYF.

CDR3 DNA: TGTGCCAGCTCACCCACGGGACAGCTCACCGGGGAGCTGTTTTTT. Translated: CASSPTGQLTGELFF. The rearrangement links TRBV18 to TRBJ2-2; TRBD1 matches 7 bases. CDR1 is KGHSH, CDR2 LQKENI, per germline. There are 15 residues in the CDR3. The V segment lost 3 bases and the J segment 4 bases; nucleotides outside the gene matches: 5.

The gene calls are TRBV14 and TRBJ2-1; tentative D call: TRBD1 (6 bases). CDR1 SGHDN and CDR2 FVKESK come from the germline V gene. This CDR3 is 15 amino acids long. Trimming took off 5 bases at V and 7 bases at J, with 18 bases between the two ends. The CDR3 loop reads CASSAELTGLNEQFF. In DNA, the CDR3 is TGTGCCAGCAGCGCCGAACTGACAGGTTTAAATGAGCAGTTCTTC.

This chain links TRBV7-9 with TRBJ1-2; TRBD1 aligns across 8 bases. Germline lookup yields CDR1 SEHNR and CDR2 FQNEAQ (reference sequence). Trimming took 1 base from V and 3 from J; bases not matched to a gene: 4. The CDR3 consists of 15 residues. In nucleotides, the CDR3 is TGTGCCAGCAGCTTAGGGACAGGGCAGCACTATGGCTACACCTTC. Amino acids: CASSLGTGQHYGYTF.

This sequence joins TRBV6-5 and TRBJ1-1, with no clear D. Deletions cut 6 bases from V and 0 bases from J, with 8 bases between. Germline CDR1 MNHEY, CDR2 SVGAGI. The CDR3 totals 13 residues. CDR3 protein: CASSRSLNTEAFF. CDR3 nucleotides: TGTGCCAGCAGCCGAAGCTTGAACACTGAAGCTTTCTTT.

This chain links TRBV5-5 with TRBJ2-4; 7 bases line up with TRBD1. CDR1 SGHKS and CDR2 YYEKEE come from the germline V gene (reference sequence). The CDR3 extends over 19 amino acids. With V trimmed by 0 bases and J by 4 bases, 16 bases remained unmatched. CDR3: CASSLGATGSKGSKNIQYF. For the CDR3, the DNA is TGTGCCAGCAGCTTGGGGGCGACAGGGTCAAAAGGGTCGAAAAACATTCAGTACTTC. The full variable domain, rest sourced from reference TRBV5-5 and TRBJ2-4, is DAGVTQSPTHLIKTRGQQVTLRCSPISGHKSVSWYQQVLGQGPQFIFQYYEKEERGRGNFPDRFSARQFPNYSSELNVNALLLGDSALYLCASSLGATGSKGSKNIQYFGAGTRLSVL.

V usage is TRBV28 and J usage is TRBJ1-4, with D tentatively TRBD1 (6 bases). Per germline, CDR1 MDHEN and CDR2 SYDVKM. V gave up 6 bases and J gave up 10 bases, with 15 bases separating them. This CDR3 is 13 amino acids long. For the CDR3, the DNA is TGTGCCAGCAGCGGACCGGGACACACAAAACTGTTTTTT. Protein sequence: CASSGPGHTKLFF.

There are a few counts of this clone. The chain is built from TRBV6-5 and TRBJ2-7; D is uncertain. The CDR3 totals 13 residues. Trimming stripped 5 bases from V and 5 bases from J, with 13 bases between. Germline CDR1 MNHEY, CDR2 SVGAGI. CDR3 in DNA: TGTGCCAGCAGTCACTTCCCGAGGAACGAGCAGTACTTC. Translating gives CASSHFPRNEQYF.

This chain links TRBV7-3 with TRBJ2-5; TRBD2 matches at 11 bases. This CDR3 is built from 15 residues. The ends lost 3 bases at V and 3 bases at J; junction bases unmatched: 3. Germline V lookup: CDR1 SGHTA, CDR2 FQGTGA. The CDR3 is CASSFMGLAEETQYF. The CDR3 coding sequence is TGTGCCAGCAGCTTTATGGGACTAGCGGAAGAGACCCAGTACTTC.

The V call is TRBV19, the J call TRBJ1-5; D remains ambiguous. CDR1 is LNHDA and CDR2 is SQIVND in the germline V gene (reference sequence). CDR3 length: 14 residues. V was trimmed by 6 bases and J by 4 bases, leaving 13 bases between them. As DNA, the CDR3 is TGTGCCAGTAGCAGCTCCTTCGGGAATCAGCCCCAGCATTTT. Translated, it gives CASSSSFGNQPQHF.

This clone was picked up one time. V and J are TRBV5-3 and TRBJ2-5; the D is unclear. TRBV5-3 is treated as an ORF (open reading frame) with a function not yet certain. V dropped 0 bases and J dropped 7 bases, with 16 bases sitting between them. There are 15 residues in the CDR3. The CDR3 loop is CARSLVSEAGRTQYF. CDR3 in DNA: TGTGCCAGAAGCTTGGTCTCTGAGGCCGGTAGGACCCAGTACTTC.

To note about this clone: The germline gene is not matched at one end of the junction; a read error may be the cause. The CDR3 coding sequence is TGTGCCAGCAGTAGTCTGGGCAACACTGAAGCTTTCTTT. This gives the protein CASSSLGNTEAFF. The rearrangement joins TRBV19 to TRBJ1-1; no clear D gene. This CDR3 contains 13 residues. CDR1 and CDR2 (germline): LNHDA, SQIVND (reference sequence).

This chain joins TRBV5-1 and TRBJ1-5; 7 bases fit TRBD1. The CDR3 runs to 16 residues. Germline V gene lookup returns CDR1 SGHRS and CDR2 YFSETQ. Trimming removed 4 bases from V and 0 bases from J; junction bases left unmatched: 7. DNA for the CDR3: TGCGCCAGCAGCGCCGGGACAGTGGATAGCAATCAGCCCCAGCATTTT. Translating it yields CASSAGTVDSNQPQHF. Full variable domain (remainder filled in from reference TRBV5-1 and TRBJ1-5): KAGVTQTPRYLIKTRGQQVTLSCSPISGHRSVSWYQQTPGQGLQFLFEYFSETQRNKGNFPGRFSGRQFSNSRSEMNVSTLELGDSALYLCASSAGTVDSNQPQHFGDGTRLSIL.

The chain uses TRBV18 and TRBJ1-5, with D possibly TRBD1 on 5 matching bases. The CDR3 has 17 residues. V shed 5 bases and J shed 1 base, with 18 bases lying between them. Germline values: CDR1 KGHSH, CDR2 LQKENI. The CDR3 loop reads CASSLDIAGRSNQPQHF. CDR3 coding DNA: TGTGCCAGCTCATTGGATATAGCGGGACGGAGCAATCAGCCCCAGCATTTT.

The chain couples TRBV5-1 to TRBJ2-5; 7 bases are a match to TRBD2. The trim removed 2 bases at V and 4 bases at J, leaving 5 bases unmatched. The CDR3 runs 14 residues. The germline V gene encodes CDR1 SGHRS and CDR2 YFSETQ. DNA for the CDR3: TGCGCCAGCAGCTTAGGACTAGAGTTAGAGACCCAGTACTTC. This sequence encodes CASSLGLELETQYF.

V gene TRBV30 combines with J gene TRBJ1-2, with 11 bases fitting TRBD1. Germline V gene lookup returns CDR1 GTSNPN and CDR2 SVGIG (reference sequence). The CDR3 loop spans 14 amino acids. V was clipped by 5 bases and J by 6 bases; unmatched bases: 8. The CDR3 protein is CAWHRGQGVDGYTF. The CDR3 nucleotides are TGTGCCTGGCACCGGGGACAGGGGGTAGATGGCTACACCTTC.

CDR3 sequence: CASSEGGATGANVLTF. The DNA for the CDR3 is TGTGCCAGCAGTGAAGGGGGCGCGACTGGGGCCAACGTCCTGACTTTC. This sequence joins TRBV25-1 and TRBJ2-6; possibly TRBD1 for D (6 bases). Germline-derived CDR1 and CDR2 are MGHDK and SYGVNS. CDR3 length: 16 residues. The V and J ends lost 2 bases and 2 bases respectively, with 10 bases between them.

The CDR3 DNA reads as TGTGCCAGCAGTTTATCCAGTTTCAATCAGCCCCAGCATTTT. It is translated as CASSLSSFNQPQHF. The chain employs TRBV28 and TRBJ1-5, with D unclear. CDR1 MDHEN and CDR2 SYDVKM come from the germline V gene. Trimming took 1 base from V and 3 from J, leaving 7 bases between them. CDR3 length: 14 residues.